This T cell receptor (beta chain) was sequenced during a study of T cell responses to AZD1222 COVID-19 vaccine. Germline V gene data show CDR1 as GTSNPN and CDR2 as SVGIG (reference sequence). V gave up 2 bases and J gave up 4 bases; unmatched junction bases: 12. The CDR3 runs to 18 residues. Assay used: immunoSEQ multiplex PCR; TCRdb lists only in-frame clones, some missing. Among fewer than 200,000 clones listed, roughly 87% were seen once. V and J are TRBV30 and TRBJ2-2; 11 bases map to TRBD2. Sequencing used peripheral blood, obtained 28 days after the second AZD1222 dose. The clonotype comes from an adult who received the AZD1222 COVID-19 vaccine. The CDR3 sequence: CAWSSQLAGGGRTGELFF. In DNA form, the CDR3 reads TGTGCCTGGAGTAGTCAGCTAGCGGGGGGCGGGCGCACCGGGGAGCTGTTTTTT.